This T cell receptor beta chain comes out of a study of blood T cell repertoires in COVID-19 (TCRdb year 2020). Some background on the complete study: Collaborator samples came from the United States, Italy and Spain and covered acute and convalescent phases of COVID-19. Subjects who had been exposed to COVID-19, were actively infected with it, or had recovered from it provided the deeply sampled blood TCRbeta repertoires that made up the dataset. Nearly every sample came with metadata listing a de-identified subject ID, COVID-19 status, age in years and sex. The samples were drawn from the first 160 participants of the ongoing ImmuneRACE study and from over a thousand subjects provided by 6 global collaborators. The repertoires were released in a freely available public database meant as a resource for research on the immune response to SARS-CoV-2. The material from the prospective study consisted of cDNA or gDNA derived from T cells, B-cell-depleted T cells, or PBMCs. HLA class I and class II types, where available, came from metadata supplied by the sample provider rather than from assay-based typing.

Broad study findings and their caveats: How much clinical and demographic metadata was included differed by source and by participant, and the metadata was provided uncurated.

The CDR3 numbers 14 residues from cysteine through phenylalanine. This entry keeps only the CDR3 DNA: 42 bases, framed from base 1. CDR1 and CDR2, looked up from the germline V gene, are MNHEY and SVGAGI. The trim is 5 bases for V and 6 bases for J, with a gap of 11 bases between the germline ends. TCRbeta CDR3 regions were amplified from genomic DNA by means of the immunoSEQ Assay, a bias-controlled multiplex PCR. The original methods were these. The number of nucleated cells in each sample was estimated from the amplification of reference gene primers within the assay. Sequence reads were collapsed and filtered to measure the absolute abundance of every unique TCRbeta CDR3 rearrangement. Productive Simpson clonality was computed per sample as the square root of Simpson's diversity index over productive rearrangements. Here the immuneACCESS table is served through TCRdb, limited to in-frame sequences with V and J called. Missing clones are a known gap in these copies; in checked studies unresolved V genes cover under half, and the rest lacks a known reason. That table supplies the V and J calls and clone size; D and trimming were determined from the DNA. The sample profile shows about 220,000 clones; around four fifths of them were found once. The ten largest make up about 4.8% of the sample.

About this clone: Its antigen target is currently unknown. The record has no base qualities; no much larger clone is one base away.

Each collaborating institution followed its own protocols to collect whole blood in K2EDTA tubes. For TCRbeta analysis, collaborators shipped samples as frozen whole blood, isolated PBMCs, or DNA extracted from either of those sample types. The TCR comes from a woman aged 70-85 years with acute or convalescent COVID-19. The rearrangement joined TRBV6-5 to TRBJ1-6; 6 matching bases give a weak D call of TRBD1. The sequencing input was peripheral blood. At the DNA level, the sequence is TGTGCCAGCAGTAGCGACAGGTTTAATTCACCCCTCCACTTT. It translates to CASSSDRFNSPLHF.